Each of the 14 T cell receptor beta chains below was sequenced from the same sample in a study of identical twins. TCRdb re-analysed the 5' RACE reads in MiXCR, keeping a single row per CDR3 protein. The sample records around 450,000 distinct CDR3 sequences, approximately 14% being singletons. The same sample was also studied in work on yellow fever vaccine responses in identical twins.

Sequenced material: CD4+ T cells sorted from blood. These receptors all come from a woman aged 18-30 years in good health.

The chain joins TRBV6-5 to TRBJ1-1; D unresolved. The CDR3 loop spans 15 amino acids. The germline CDR1 and CDR2 sequences are MNHEY and SVGAGI. V lost 0 bases and J 1 base, leaving 9 bases between the germline ends. The CDR3 protein is CASSYSRGANTEAFF. The CDR3 DNA is TGTGCCAGCAGTTACTCGAGAGGTGCGAACACTGAAGCTTTCTTT.

The rearrangement joins TRBV5-1 to TRBJ1-1; TRBD1 might be the D (6 bases). This CDR3 region has 16 residues. In germline, CDR1 is SGHRS, CDR2 YFSETQ. V lost 0 bases and J 1 base, leaving 13 bases between the germline ends. CDR3 bases: TGCGCCAGCAGCTTGGTTCCTAGGGGGACGAACACTGAAGCTTTCTTT. This encodes CASSLVPRGTNTEAFF. Full variable domain (rest looked up from reference TRBV5-1 and TRBJ1-1): KAGVTQTPRYLIKTRGQQVTLSCSPISGHRSVSWYQQTPGQGLQFLFEYFSETQRNKGNFPGRFSGRQFSNSRSEMNVSTLELGDSALYLCASSLVPRGTNTEAFFGQGTRLTVV.

This clonotype occurred a few times. The V gene is TRBV4-2, the J gene TRBJ2-6; the match to TRBD2 covers 12 bases. The CDR3 consists of 20 residues. Per the germline V gene, CDR1 is LGHNA and CDR2 is YNFKEQ. Unmatched junction bases numbered 7, after V lost 1 base and J lost 0 bases. CDR3: CASSQVGRTSGASGANVLTF. The CDR3 bases are TGTGCCAGCAGCCAAGTTGGCCGGACTAGCGGGGCCTCTGGGGCCAACGTCCTGACTTTC.

This chain connects TRBV6-1 to TRBJ2-5, with TRBD1 identical over 10 bases. V gave up 5 bases and J gave up 4 bases; unmatched junction bases: 7. Germline values: CDR1 MNHNS, CDR2 SASEGT. There are 15 residues in the CDR3. CDR3 sequence: CASSTDRGKGETQYF. The CDR3, as DNA: TGTGCCAGCAGTACGGACAGGGGGAAGGGAGAGACCCAGTACTTC.

This rearrangement joins TRBV4-2 to TRBJ2-3; D might be TRBD2 (6 bases). The CDR3 is 16 amino acids. V lost 1 base, J lost 6 bases, and 17 bases lay in between. Looked up from germline, CDR1 is LGHNA and CDR2 is YNFKEQ. The CDR3 DNA is TGTGCCAGCAGCCAAGGAGACGGGACTCAACGGGATACGCAGTATTTT. It is translated as CASSQGDGTQRDTQYF.

The chain couples TRBV2 to TRBJ2-5, with 8 bases aligning to TRBD1. Trimming removed 6 bases from V and 10 bases from J; junction bases left unmatched: 4. The CDR3 loop spans 11 amino acids. CDR1 is SNHLY, CDR2 FYNNEI, per germline. CDR3 sequence: CASRNRGSQYF. The DNA for the CDR3 is TGTGCCAGCAGAAACAGGGGGAGCCAGTACTTC.

The genes are TRBV29-1 and TRBJ1-1, with D possibly matching TRBD1 (6 bases). Germline assignment: CDR1 SQVTM and CDR2 ANQGSEA. V lost 8 bases, J lost 6 bases, and 22 bases lay in between. CDR3 size: 14 residues. CDR3 sequence: CSYSGGGGRPEAFF. CDR3 coding DNA: TGCAGCTACTCGGGGGGGGGCGGCCGCCCTGAAGCTTTCTTT.

This clonotype was seen more than once but under ten times. The rearrangement links TRBV5-1 to TRBJ2-2, with D perhaps matching TRBD1 (6 bases). The germline gives CDR1 SGHRS, CDR2 YFSETQ. CDR3 length equals 15 residues. V lost 0 bases to trimming and J lost 4 bases, with 10 bases between them. Here the CDR3 DNA reads TGCGCCAGCAGCTTGGCGACAGGCTTCACCGGGGAGCTGTTTTTT. It yields the protein CASSLATGFTGELFF.

The chain couples TRBV7-2 to TRBJ2-2, with D perhaps being TRBD1 or TRBD2 (5 bases each). Germline V gene data show CDR1 as SGHTA and CDR2 as FQGNSA. The CDR3 loop spans 16 amino acids. Trimming removed 5 bases from V and 1 base from J, with 14 bases in between. Written as DNA, the CDR3 is TGTGCCAGCAGCCCAGGGACCCGGCTGAACACCGGGGAGCTGTTTTTT. Protein sequence: CASSPGTRLNTGELFF.

This chain uses TRBV10-3 with TRBJ1-5; a weak D match, TRBD1 (6 bases). Trimming took 2 bases from V and 6 from J, leaving 11 bases between them. Germline V gene data show CDR1 as ENHRY and CDR2 as SYGVKD. The CDR3 has 14 amino acids. Here the CDR3 DNA reads TGTGCCATCAGTGAGACAGGGAAGGGTCAGCCCCAGCATTTT. Translating gives CAISETGKGQPQHF.

The chain employs TRBV6-2 or TRBV6-3 and TRBJ2-1; 10 bases match TRBD2. V lost 7 bases, J lost 9 bases, and 12 bases stayed unmatched. Germline loops: CDR1 MNHEY, CDR2 SVGEGT. CDR3 size: 15 residues. The CDR3 DNA is TGTGCCAGCACACCGCTAGCGGGAGTTGCGGGTGAGCAGTTCTTC. This gives the protein CASTPLAGVAGEQFF.

The gene calls are TRBV2 and TRBJ2-3, with 8 bases that match TRBD2. Trimming removed 1 base from V and 6 bases from J; junction bases left unmatched: 6. The germline gives CDR1 SNHLY, CDR2 FYNNEI. CDR3 size: 15 residues. CDR3 sequence (DNA): TGTGCCAGCAGTGAAGTTCGGGGGGGCCGGGATACGCAGTATTTT. Protein: CASSEVRGGRDTQYF.

This clonotype was counted ten times or more. The chain is built from TRBV5-1 and TRBJ1-1; no definite D call. V was pared by 2 bases and J by 5 bases, with 13 bases between. Per the germline V gene, CDR1 is SGHRS and CDR2 is YFSETQ. This CDR3 comprises 14 residues. The chain's CDR3 is CASSFEGRGTEAFF. CDR3 bases: TGCGCCAGCAGCTTTGAGGGAAGAGGAACTGAAGCTTTCTTT.

V usage is TRBV28 and J usage is TRBJ2-2; D ambiguous. The CDR3 consists of 12 residues. The germline gives CDR1 MDHEN, CDR2 SYDVKM. Trimming left V 4 bases short and J 5 bases short, with 5 bases between. CDR3 amino acids: CASSSQTGELFF. CDR3 DNA: TGTGCCAGCAGTTCACAAACCGGGGAGCTGTTTTTT. The full variable domain, rest sourced from reference TRBV28 and TRBJ2-2, is DVKVTQSSRYLVKRTGEKVFLECVQDMDHENMFWYRQDPGLGLRLIYFSYDVKMKEKGDIPEGYSVSREKKERFSLILESASTNQTSMYLCASSSQTGELFFGEGSRLTVL.